Presented here are 20 T cell receptor beta chains from one specimen sequenced in a study of shared clonotypes between healthy human individuals (TCRdb year 2020). Libraries were constructed by the immunoSEQ multiplex PCR assay. Not all clones reach the TCRdb copy of this immuneACCESS table, which keeps in-frame sequences only. Checked studies attribute under half of the gap to unresolved V genes and leave the rest unexplained. The sample table holds about 1 million clones, of which 65% to 80% were seen once. The leading ten clones occupy 1.4% of the sample. The sequencing sample was made of memory CD4+ T cells sorted from blood. The cell subset or site label on this specimen signifies: CD45RA-negative fraction. Receptor source: a young man in good health.

Notes on this clone: Other DNA sequences from this sample encode an identical CDR3 as well. The chain employs TRBV5-1 and TRBJ2-7; TRBD2 matches 12 bases. From germline, CDR1 is SGHRS and CDR2 YFSETQ. Trimming cost V 3 bases and J 2 bases; bases outside gene matches: 0. The CDR3 runs to 14 residues. CDR3 region: CASSSSGGAYEQYF. Written as DNA, the CDR3 is TGCGCCAGCAGCTCTAGCGGGGGGGCCTACGAGCAGTACTTC.

This clone was counted a single time. This chain uses TRBV6-5 with TRBJ2-4; D possibly corresponds to TRBD2 (6 bases). V shed 6 bases and J shed 8 bases, with 14 bases lying between them. The germline V gene encodes CDR1 MNHEY and CDR2 SVGAGI. CDR3 length: 13 residues. As DNA, the CDR3 is TGTGCCAGCAGCCAGATGGGGGAGGACATTCAGTACTTC. Amino acid sequence: CASSQMGEDIQYF.

The chain recombines TRBV5-8 with TRBJ2-2; TRBD2 matches at 10 bases. Germline V gives CDR1 SGHTS, CDR2 YDEGEE. The CDR3 consists of 17 residues. V lost 4 bases and J lost 4; bases outside the gene matches: 10. Here the CDR3 DNA reads TGTGCCAGCAGCGACCCGGGACTAGCGATTTTCACCGGGGAGCTGTTTTTT. Amino acids: CASSDPGLAIFTGELFF.

This chain uses TRBV25-1 with TRBJ2-1, with TRBD1 matching over 7 bases. The junction had 1 base not matched to a gene; V was cut back by 6 bases and J by 5 bases. The length of the CDR3 is 12 residues. Germline CDR1 is MGHDK and CDR2 is SYGVNS. The CDR3 nucleotides are TGTGCCAGCAGACAGGGGAACAATGAGCAGTTCTTC. Amino acid sequence: CASRQGNNEQFF.

V and J are TRBV6-5 and TRBJ1-1; D not certain. Per germline, CDR1 MNHEY and CDR2 SVGAGI. V dropped 0 bases and J dropped 3 bases, with 5 bases sitting between them. This CDR3 has 13 residues. CDR3 sequence reads: CASSYSQDTEAFF. CDR3 DNA: TGTGCCAGCAGTTACTCCCAGGACACTGAAGCTTTCTTT.

The genes are TRBV5-4 and TRBJ2-3, with D possibly TRBD2 on 5 matching bases. The CDR3 runs to 16 residues. V gave up 7 bases and J gave up 0 bases, with 18 bases separating them. The V gene's germline CDR1 is SGHNT and CDR2 YYREEE (reference sequence). The CDR3 spells CASQPGRGASTDTQYF. The CDR3, as DNA: TGTGCCAGCCAACCCGGACGGGGAGCTAGCACAGATACGCAGTATTTT. Together with reference TRBV5-4 and TRBJ2-3, the CDR3 gives the full variable domain: ETGVTQSPTHLIKTRGQQVTLRCSSQSGHNTVSWYQQALGQGPQFIFQYYREEENGRGNFPPRFSGLQFPNYSSELNVNALELDDSALYLCASQPGRGASTDTQYFGPGTRLTVL.

This chain joins TRBV7-9 and TRBJ2-3; 9 bases align to TRBD1. The CDR3 extends over 15 amino acids. Germline values: CDR1 SEHNR, CDR2 FQNEAQ (reference sequence). Germline trimming cut 5 bases from V and 5 bases from J; bases unmatched to any gene: 8. CDR3 DNA sequence: TGTGCCAGCAGCCTGAGACAGGGGGTTGTAGATACGCAGTATTTT. Encoded protein: CASSLRQGVVDTQYF.

This clone has just one count. The chain joins TRBV11-2 to TRBJ2-5, with D possibly TRBD1 on 5 matching bases. CDR1 is SGHAT, CDR2 FQNNGV, per germline. This CDR3 comprises 12 residues. Trimming shortened V by 7 bases and J by 5 bases, and 11 bases separated the two germline ends. The CDR3 here is CASTPWGETQYF. For the CDR3, the DNA is TGTGCCAGCACCCCCTGGGGCGAGACCCAGTACTTC.

With regard to this clone: A far bigger clonotype differs at one base, so this is likely a read error. The chain uses TRBV5-1 and TRBJ1-6; 7 bases agree with TRBD1. V shed 4 bases, J shed 10 bases, and the junction held 8 bases outside the gene matches. There are 14 residues in the CDR3. CDR1 is SGHRS and CDR2 is YFSETQ in the germline V gene. CDR3 amino acids: CASSLQTGNSPLHF. As DNA, the CDR3 is TGCGCCAGCAGCCTACAGACAGGGAACTCACCCCTCCACTTT. The complete variable domain, with remaining parts taken from reference TRBV5-1 and TRBJ1-6, reads KAGVTQTPRYLIKTRGQQVTLSCSPISGHRSVSWYQQTPGQGLQFLFEYFSETQRNKGNFPGRFSGRQFSNSRSEMNVSTLELGDSALYLCASSLQTGNSPLHFGNGTRLTVT.

Here the CDR3 DNA reads TGTGCCAGCAGTCCCGGGACTAGCGGACACAATGAGCAGTTCTTC. It yields the protein CASSPGTSGHNEQFF. The chain carries TRBV28 and TRBJ2-1; 11 bases line up with TRBD2. The ends lost 5 bases at V and 5 bases at J; junction bases unmatched: 5. The germline V gene has CDR1 MDHEN and CDR2 SYDVKM. The CDR3 has 15 amino acids.

This chain uses TRBV5-1 with TRBJ2-2, with D hard to call. Trimming took 2 bases from V and 1 from J, leaving 12 bases between them. Germline V gene data show CDR1 as SGHRS and CDR2 as YFSETQ. The length of the CDR3 is 16 residues. The CDR3 protein is CASSFEPARNTGELFF. Here the CDR3 DNA reads TGCGCCAGCAGCTTTGAACCAGCTCGGAACACCGGGGAGCTGTTTTTT.

Many counts were recorded for this clone. The gene calls are TRBV5-1 and TRBJ2-1; D uncertain. Germline CDR1 reads SGHRS; CDR2 reads YFSETQ. The CDR3 has 15 residues. V was cut by 1 base and J by 2 bases, with 10 bases left in between. CDR3 region: CASSLTKSTYNEQFF. DNA of the CDR3: TGCGCCAGCAGCTTGACGAAAAGTACCTACAATGAGCAGTTCTTC.

Concerning this clone: The junction differs from germline at one of its ends, possibly a read error. Other DNA sequences in the sample encode the same CDR3. The chain employs TRBV7-9 and TRBJ2-4, with 7 nucleotides matching TRBD2. Germline CDR1 is SEHNR and CDR2 is FQNEAQ (reference sequence). The CDR3 has 16 residues. In nucleotides, the CDR3 is TGTGCCAGCAGCTTAGGTTCCGGGGGGTTAGGAAACATTCAGTATTTC. Translation gives CASSLGSGGLGNIQYF.

As regards this clone: The same CDR3 arises from other DNA sequences in this sample as well. The genes are TRBV19 and TRBJ1-2, with D hard to call. CDR1 is LNHDA, CDR2 SQIVND, per germline (reference sequence). This CDR3 contains 13 residues. V lost 5 bases and J 2 bases, leaving 9 bases between the germline ends. The CDR3 spells CASSGRVNYGYTF. CDR3 bases: TGTGCCAGTAGTGGAAGGGTAAACTATGGCTACACCTTC.

Points on this clone: Different DNA sequences within this sample yield the same CDR3. This sequence joins TRBV7-9 and TRBJ2-1; tentatively, D is TRBD2 (5 bases). The germline V gene encodes CDR1 SEHNR and CDR2 FQNEAQ (reference sequence). V was pared by 0 bases and J by 0 bases, with 6 bases between. The CDR3 is 15 residues long. CDR3 DNA: TGTGCCAGCAGCTTAGCAGGGAGCTCCTACAATGAGCAGTTCTTC. Its protein is CASSLAGSSYNEQFF.

The rearrangement joins TRBV2 to TRBJ2-2, with 9 bases that match TRBD1. After removal of 7 bases from V and 6 bases from J, the junction contained 6 bases not matched to a gene. The CDR3 has 14 residues. The germline CDR1 and CDR2 sequences are SNHLY and FYNNEI. This CDR3 is CASKAGTGPGELFF. CDR3 DNA: TGTGCCAGCAAAGCCGGGACAGGGCCCGGGGAGCTGTTTTTT.

This chain joins TRBV7-9 and TRBJ2-7; possibly TRBD1 for D (6 bases). Germline lookup yields CDR1 SEHNR and CDR2 FQNEAQ (reference sequence). V was trimmed by 3 bases and J by 1 base, leaving 10 bases between them. This CDR3 has 14 amino acids. CDR3 loop: CASSFGTLSYEQYF. The CDR3 DNA follows: TGTGCCAGCAGCTTCGGGACATTGTCCTACGAGCAGTACTTC.

V gene TRBV5-4 combines with J gene TRBJ1-1, with D possibly TRBD1 on 5 matching bases. Germline values: CDR1 SGHNT, CDR2 YYREEE (reference sequence). V lost 0 bases, J lost 11 bases, and 17 bases lay in between. The CDR3 runs 14 residues. This CDR3 is CASSLEFFGGSAFF. CDR3 DNA sequence: TGTGCCAGCAGCTTGGAGTTTTTTGGGGGTTCGGCTTTCTTT.

This sequence joins TRBV5-5 and TRBJ1-3, with D uncertain. Germline V gene lookup returns CDR1 SGHKS and CDR2 YYEKEE (reference sequence). The CDR3 contains 15 residues. V lost 2 bases and J lost 0, with 9 bases in between. The CDR3 coding sequence is TGTGCCAGCAGCTTAAGCACCGACTCTGGAAACACCATATATTTT. Residues: CASSLSTDSGNTIYF.

V and J are TRBV5-6 and TRBJ2-7, with 7 bases matching TRBD2. CDR3 size: 14 residues. The V gene end was trimmed by 8 bases and the J gene end by 2 bases; junction bases not matched to a gene: 10. Per the germline V gene, CDR1 is SGHDT and CDR2 is YYEEEE. The CDR3 loop is CASNAGDFTYEQYF. CDR3 DNA sequence: TGTGCCAGTAACGCGGGGGATTTCACCTACGAGCAGTACTTC. Looking up the rest from reference TRBV5-6 and TRBJ2-7 gives the full variable domain: DAGVTQSPTHLIKTRGQQVTLRCSPKSGHDTVSWYQQALGQGPQFIFQYYEEEERQRGNFPDRFSGHQFPNYSSELNVNALLLGDSALYLCASNAGDFTYEQYFGPGTRLTVT.